This T cell receptor (beta chain) was captured in a study of control samples from healthy donors and cancer patients. This CDR3 is 16 amino acids long. V was trimmed by 5 bases and J by 4 bases, leaving 20 bases between them. Germline CDR1 is SEHNR and CDR2 is FQNEAQ (reference sequence). Libraries were prepared by immunoSEQ multiplex PCR; TCRdb keeps only in-frame clonotypes and omits some of them. The sample contains about 44,000 clones, around 87% of which appear only once. The chain employs TRBV7-9 and TRBJ1-2; tentatively, D is TRBD1 (6 bases). The sequence was collected from a woman aged 55-70 years with lung cancer. The source material was PBMCs. The CDR3 loop reads CASSPRDRPPAYGYTF. CDR3 DNA: TGTGCCAGCAGCCCACGAGACAGGCCGCCCGCCTATGGCTACACCTTC.